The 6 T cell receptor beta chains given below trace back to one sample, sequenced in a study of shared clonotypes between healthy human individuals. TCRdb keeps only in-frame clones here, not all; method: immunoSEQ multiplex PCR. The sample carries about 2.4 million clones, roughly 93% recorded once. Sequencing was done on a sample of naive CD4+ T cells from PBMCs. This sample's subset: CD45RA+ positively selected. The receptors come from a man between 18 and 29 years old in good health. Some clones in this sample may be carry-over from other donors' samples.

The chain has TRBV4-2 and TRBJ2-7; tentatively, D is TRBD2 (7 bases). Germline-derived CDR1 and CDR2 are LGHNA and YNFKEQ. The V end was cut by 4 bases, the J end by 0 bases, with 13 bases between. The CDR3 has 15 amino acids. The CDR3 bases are TGTGCCAGCAGCCCTCGTAGGGGGGGCTCCTACGAGCAGTACTTC. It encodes CASSPRRGGSYEQYF.

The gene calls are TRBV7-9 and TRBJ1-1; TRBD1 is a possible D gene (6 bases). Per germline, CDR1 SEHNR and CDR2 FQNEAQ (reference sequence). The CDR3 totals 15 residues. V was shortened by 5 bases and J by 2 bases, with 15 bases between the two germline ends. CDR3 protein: CASSPKTGLNTEAFF. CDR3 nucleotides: TGTGCCAGCAGCCCCAAGACAGGCCTAAACACTGAAGCTTTCTTT.

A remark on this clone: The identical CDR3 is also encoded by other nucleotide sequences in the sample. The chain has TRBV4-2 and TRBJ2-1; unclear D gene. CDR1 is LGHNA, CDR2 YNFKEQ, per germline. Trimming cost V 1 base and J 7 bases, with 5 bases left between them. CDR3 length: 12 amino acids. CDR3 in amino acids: CASSQVYNEQFF. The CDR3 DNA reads TGTGCCAGCAGCCAAGTTTATAATGAGCAGTTCTTC.

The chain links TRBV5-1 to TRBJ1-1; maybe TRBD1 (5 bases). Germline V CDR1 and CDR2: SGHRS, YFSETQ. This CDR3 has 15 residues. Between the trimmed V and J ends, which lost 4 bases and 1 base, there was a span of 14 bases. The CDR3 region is CASSQGGQSNTEAFF. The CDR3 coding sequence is TGCGCCAGCAGCCAGGGCGGCCAGTCGAACACTGAAGCTTTCTTT.

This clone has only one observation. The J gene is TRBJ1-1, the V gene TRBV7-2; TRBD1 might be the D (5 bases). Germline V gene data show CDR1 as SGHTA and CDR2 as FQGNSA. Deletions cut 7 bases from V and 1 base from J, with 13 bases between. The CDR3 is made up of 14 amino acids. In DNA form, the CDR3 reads TGTGCCAGCACCCCGGGACTTTCGAACACTGAAGCTTTCTTT. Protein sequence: CASTPGLSNTEAFF.

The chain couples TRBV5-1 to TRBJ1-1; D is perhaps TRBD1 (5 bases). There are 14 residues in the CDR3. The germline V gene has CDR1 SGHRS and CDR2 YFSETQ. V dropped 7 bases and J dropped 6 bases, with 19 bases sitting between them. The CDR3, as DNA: TGCGCCAGCGGAAGAGGGGAAATCGGCTCTGAAGCTTTCTTT. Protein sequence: CASGRGEIGSEAFF.